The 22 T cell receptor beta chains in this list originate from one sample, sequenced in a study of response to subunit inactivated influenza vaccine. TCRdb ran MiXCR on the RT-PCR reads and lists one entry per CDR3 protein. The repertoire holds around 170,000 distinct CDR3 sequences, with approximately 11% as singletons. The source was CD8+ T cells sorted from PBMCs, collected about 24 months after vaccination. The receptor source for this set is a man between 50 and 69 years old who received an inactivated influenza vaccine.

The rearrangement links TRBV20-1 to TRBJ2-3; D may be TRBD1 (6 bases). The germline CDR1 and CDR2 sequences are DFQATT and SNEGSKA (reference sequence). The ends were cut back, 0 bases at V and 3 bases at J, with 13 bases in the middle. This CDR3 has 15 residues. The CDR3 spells CSARDYRVPTDTQYF. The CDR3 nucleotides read TGCAGTGCTAGAGACTACAGGGTGCCGACAGATACGCAGTATTTT.

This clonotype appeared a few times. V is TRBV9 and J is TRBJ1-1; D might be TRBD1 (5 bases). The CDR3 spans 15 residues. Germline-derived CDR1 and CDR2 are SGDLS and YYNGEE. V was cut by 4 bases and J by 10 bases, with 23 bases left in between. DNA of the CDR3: TGTGCCAGCAGCTTTTCACCGGGACCCGATAACGGAGCTTTCTTT. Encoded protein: CASSFSPGPDNGAFF.

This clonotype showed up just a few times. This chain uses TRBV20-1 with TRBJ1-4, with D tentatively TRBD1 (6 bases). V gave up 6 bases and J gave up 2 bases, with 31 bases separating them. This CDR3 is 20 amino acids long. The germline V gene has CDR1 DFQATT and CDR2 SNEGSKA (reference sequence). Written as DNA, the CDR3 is TGCAGTGCCGGGCCGCCCTTGGACCCTCAAAGGGGGAGCACTAATGAAAAACTGTTTTTT. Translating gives CSAGPPLDPQRGSTNEKLFF.

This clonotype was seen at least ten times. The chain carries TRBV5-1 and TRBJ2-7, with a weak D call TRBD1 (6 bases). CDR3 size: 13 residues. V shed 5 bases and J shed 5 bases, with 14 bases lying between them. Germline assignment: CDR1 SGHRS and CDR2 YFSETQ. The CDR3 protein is CASSPPRGNEQYF. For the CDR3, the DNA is TGCGCCAGCAGTCCCCCCAGGGGAAACGAGCAGTACTTC.

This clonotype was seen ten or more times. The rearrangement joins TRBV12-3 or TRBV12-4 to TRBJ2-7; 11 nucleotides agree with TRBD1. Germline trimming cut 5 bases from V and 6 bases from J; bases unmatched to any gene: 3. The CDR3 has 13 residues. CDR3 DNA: TGTGCCAGCAGTCTAGGGACAGGGGGCGAGCAGTACTTC. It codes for CASSLGTGGEQYF.

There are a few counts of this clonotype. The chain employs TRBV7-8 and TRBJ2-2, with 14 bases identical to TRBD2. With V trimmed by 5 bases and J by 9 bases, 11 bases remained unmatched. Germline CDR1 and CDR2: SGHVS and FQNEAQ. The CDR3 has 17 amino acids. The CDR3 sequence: CASSPRTSGRNVRELFF. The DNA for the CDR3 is TGTGCCAGCAGCCCACGGACTAGCGGGAGGAATGTGCGGGAGCTGTTTTTT.

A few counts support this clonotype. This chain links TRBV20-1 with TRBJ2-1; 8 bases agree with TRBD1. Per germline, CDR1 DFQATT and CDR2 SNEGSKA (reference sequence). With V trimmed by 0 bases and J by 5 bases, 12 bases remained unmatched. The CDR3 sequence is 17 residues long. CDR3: CSARDRETGVYHNEQFF. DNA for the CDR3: TGCAGTGCTAGAGATCGGGAGACAGGGGTTTACCACAATGAGCAGTTCTTC.

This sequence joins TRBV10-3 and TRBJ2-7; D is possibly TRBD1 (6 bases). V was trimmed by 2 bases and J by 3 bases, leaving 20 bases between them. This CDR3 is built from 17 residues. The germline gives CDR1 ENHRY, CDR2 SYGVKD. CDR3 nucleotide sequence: TGTGCCATCAGTGAGCCGGCCCGGGACAATCACTTCTACGAGCAGTACTTC. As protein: CAISEPARDNHFYEQYF.

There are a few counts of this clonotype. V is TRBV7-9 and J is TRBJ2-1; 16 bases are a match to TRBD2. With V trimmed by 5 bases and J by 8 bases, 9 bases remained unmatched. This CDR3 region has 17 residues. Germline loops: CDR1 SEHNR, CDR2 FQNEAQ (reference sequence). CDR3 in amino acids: CASSPGTSGRARHEQFF. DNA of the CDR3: TGTGCCAGCAGCCCCGGGACTAGCGGGAGGGCCAGGCATGAGCAGTTCTTC. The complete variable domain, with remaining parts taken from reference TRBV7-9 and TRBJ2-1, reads DTGVSQNPRHKITKRGQNVTFRCDPISEHNRLYWYRQTLGQGPEFLTYFQNEAQLEKSRLLSDRFSAERPKGSFSTLEIQRTEQGDSAMYLCASSPGTSGRARHEQFFGPGTRLTVL.

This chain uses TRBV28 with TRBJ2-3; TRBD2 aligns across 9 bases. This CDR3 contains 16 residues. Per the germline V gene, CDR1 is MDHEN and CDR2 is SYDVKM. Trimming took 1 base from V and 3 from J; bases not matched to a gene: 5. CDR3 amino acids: CASSLSLAGSTDTQYF. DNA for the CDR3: TGTGCCAGCAGTTTATCCCTAGCGGGGAGTACAGATACGCAGTATTTT.

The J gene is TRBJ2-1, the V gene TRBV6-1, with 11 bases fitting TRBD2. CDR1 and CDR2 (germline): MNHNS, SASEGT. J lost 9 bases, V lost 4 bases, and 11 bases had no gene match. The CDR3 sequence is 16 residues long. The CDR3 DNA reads TGTGCCAGCAGTGGGATGATAGCGGGGGGGTTGACTGAGCAGTTCTTC. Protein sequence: CASSGMIAGGLTEQFF.

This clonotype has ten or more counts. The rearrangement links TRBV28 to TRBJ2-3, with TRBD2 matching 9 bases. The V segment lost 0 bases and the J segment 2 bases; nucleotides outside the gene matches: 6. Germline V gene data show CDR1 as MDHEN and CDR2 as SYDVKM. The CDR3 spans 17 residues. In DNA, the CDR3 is TGTGCCAGCAGTTTATGGTCCGCGGGGGGGAACACAGATACGCAGTATTTT. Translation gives CASSLWSAGGNTDTQYF.

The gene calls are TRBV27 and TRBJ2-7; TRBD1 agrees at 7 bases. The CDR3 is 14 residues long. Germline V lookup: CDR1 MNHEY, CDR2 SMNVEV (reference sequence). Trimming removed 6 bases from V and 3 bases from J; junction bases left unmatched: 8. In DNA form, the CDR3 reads TGTGCCAGCAGCTCCGGGACAGCCGGCTACGAGCAGTACTTC. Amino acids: CASSSGTAGYEQYF.

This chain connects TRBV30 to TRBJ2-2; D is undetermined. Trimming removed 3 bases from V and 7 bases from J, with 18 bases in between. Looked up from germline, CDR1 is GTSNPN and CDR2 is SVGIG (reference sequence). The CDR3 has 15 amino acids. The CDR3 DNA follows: TGTGCCTGGAGCTATAGGACCGGCCGTGGCGGGGAGCTGTTTTTT. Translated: CAWSYRTGRGGELFF.

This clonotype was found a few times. In nucleotides, the CDR3 is TGCAGCGTTGAGGGGGGACAGGCGAGCACAGATACGCAGTATTTT. Its translation is CSVEGGQASTDTQYF. The gene calls are TRBV29-1 and TRBJ2-3; 8 bases agree with TRBD1. The junction had 5 bases not matched to a gene; V was cut back by 3 bases and J by 0 bases. In germline, CDR1 is SQVTM, CDR2 ANQGSEA. The CDR3 runs to 15 residues.

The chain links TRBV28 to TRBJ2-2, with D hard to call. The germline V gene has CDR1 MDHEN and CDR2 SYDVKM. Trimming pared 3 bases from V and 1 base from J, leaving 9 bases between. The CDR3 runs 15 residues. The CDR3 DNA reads TGTGCCAGCAGTTTGTCACCGCTGAACACCGGGGAGCTGTTTTTT. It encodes CASSLSPLNTGELFF.

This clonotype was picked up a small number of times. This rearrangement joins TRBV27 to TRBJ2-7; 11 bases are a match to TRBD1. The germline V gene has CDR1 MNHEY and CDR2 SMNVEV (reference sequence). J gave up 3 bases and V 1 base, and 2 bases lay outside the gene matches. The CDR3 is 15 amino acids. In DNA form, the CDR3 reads TGTGCCAGCAGTTTATACGGGACAGGGGGCTACGAGCAGTACTTC. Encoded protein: CASSLYGTGGYEQYF.

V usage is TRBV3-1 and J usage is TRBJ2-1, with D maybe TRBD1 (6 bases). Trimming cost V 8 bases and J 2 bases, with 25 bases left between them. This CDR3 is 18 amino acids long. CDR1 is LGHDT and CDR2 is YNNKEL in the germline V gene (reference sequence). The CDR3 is CASSRVARGGTTYNEQFF. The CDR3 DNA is TGTGCCAGCTCGCGGGTGGCCCGAGGTGGGACAACCTACAATGAGCAGTTCTTC.

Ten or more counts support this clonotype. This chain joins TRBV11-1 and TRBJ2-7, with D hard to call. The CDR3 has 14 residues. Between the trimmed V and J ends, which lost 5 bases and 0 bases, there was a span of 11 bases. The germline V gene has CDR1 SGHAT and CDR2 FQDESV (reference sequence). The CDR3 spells CASSAGPSSYEQYF. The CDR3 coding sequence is TGTGCCAGCAGCGCTGGACCGAGCTCCTACGAGCAGTACTTC.

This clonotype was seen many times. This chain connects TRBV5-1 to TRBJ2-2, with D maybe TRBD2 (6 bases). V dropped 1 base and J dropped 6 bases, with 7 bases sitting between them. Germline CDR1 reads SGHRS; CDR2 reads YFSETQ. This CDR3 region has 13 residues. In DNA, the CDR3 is TGCGCCAGCAGCTTGACGGGGGCCGGGGAGCTGTTTTTT. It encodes CASSLTGAGELFF.

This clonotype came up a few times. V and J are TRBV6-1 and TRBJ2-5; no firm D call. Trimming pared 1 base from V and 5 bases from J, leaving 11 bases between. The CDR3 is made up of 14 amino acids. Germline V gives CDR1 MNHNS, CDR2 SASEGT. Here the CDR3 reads CASSEVIYGETQYF. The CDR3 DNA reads TGTGCCAGCAGTGAAGTAATATACGGGGAGACCCAGTACTTC.

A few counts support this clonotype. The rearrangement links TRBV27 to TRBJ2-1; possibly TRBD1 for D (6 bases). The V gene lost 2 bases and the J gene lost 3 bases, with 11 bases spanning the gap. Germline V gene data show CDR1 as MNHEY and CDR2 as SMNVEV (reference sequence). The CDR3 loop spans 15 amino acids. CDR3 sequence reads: CASSLQGIGYNEQFF. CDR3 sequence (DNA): TGTGCCAGCAGTTTACAGGGGATTGGCTACAATGAGCAGTTCTTC.